This T cell receptor (beta chain) was found in a study of T cells in Graves' hyperthyroidism and ophthalmopathy. This clonotype has ten or more counts. Those with hyperthyroidism were 18 to 65 years old, newly diagnosed, and ill for under 2 months. An approximately 10 ml volume of fresh peripheral blood provided the PBMCs. The CDR3 length is 19 residues. V trimming: 7 bases; J trimming: 3 bases; junction bases outside the gene matches: 22. Germline V gene lookup returns CDR1 MNHEY and CDR2 SVGEGT. Amplification of TCR beta CDR3 regions was performed using RNA transcripts as template. Primed by the HTBI set, a first-round RT-PCR was run on the TCR CDR3. Via MiXCR, TCRdb re-called the multiplex PCR reads, giving one row per CDR3 protein. The repertoire holds about 740,000 distinct CDR3 sequences, with approximately 14% as singletons.

The clonotype was recovered from a young woman with Graves' hyperthyroidism. The sequenced sample was blood. This chain joins TRBV6-2 or TRBV6-3 and TRBJ2-7, with 9 bases lining up with TRBD2. CDR3 in amino acids: CASTTGVPGTSRARYEQYF. The CDR3 DNA reads TGTGCCAGCACCACAGGAGTGCCCGGGACTAGCAGGGCCCGCTACGAGCAGTACTTC.